A single sample gave rise to the 4 T cell receptor beta chains below, sequenced in a study of T cell clonotyping in hematopoietic cell transplantation. As to time point: recipient sample about 28 days before transplant, after cytoreduction. Sequenced by immunoSEQ multiplex PCR; TCRdb stores in-frame clones only, minus some. Altogether 50,000 or so clones are present, roughly 85% being singletons, with the ten largest covering around 5.3%. The sample was peripheral blood mononuclear cells, taken before stem cell transplant. Source of these receptors: a man in his fifties or sixties with myelodysplastic syndrome. Some clones in this sample may be carry-over from other donors' samples.

The CDR3 DNA follows: TGTGCCAGCAGCTTTGGAGGGGAGTTGGGCGGGGAGCTGTTTTTT. It is translated as CASSFGGELGGELFF. This chain connects TRBV11-2 to TRBJ2-2; a weak D match, TRBD2 (6 bases). The CDR3 totals 15 residues. Looked up from germline, CDR1 is SGHAT and CDR2 is FQNNGV. Trimming cost V 3 bases and J 7 bases, with 15 bases left between them.

The genes are TRBV11-3 and TRBJ2-3, with no clear D. V was trimmed by 5 bases and J by 1 base, leaving 16 bases between them. CDR1 and CDR2 (germline): SGHNT, YENEEA. This CDR3 comprises 16 residues. CDR3: CASSPLPTLRTDTQYF. As DNA, the CDR3 is TGTGCCAGCAGCCCCCTTCCGACCCTGCGCACAGATACGCAGTATTTT. The variable domain in full, with the rest retrieved from reference TRBV11-3 and TRBJ2-3, is EAGVVQSPRYKIIEKKQPVAFWCNPISGHNTLYWYLQNLGQGPELLIRYENEEAVDDSQLPKDRFSAERLKGVDSTLKIQPAELGDSAVYLCASSPLPTLRTDTQYFGPGTRLTVL.

The chain recombines TRBV27 with TRBJ1-5; D uncertain. Germline CDR1 reads MNHEY; CDR2 reads SMNVEV (reference sequence). The length of the CDR3 is 14 residues. Trimming removed 6 bases from V and 0 bases from J, with 9 bases in between. The CDR3 loop reads CASSALSSNQPQHF. The DNA of the CDR3 is TGTGCCAGCAGCGCCCTTAGTAGCAATCAGCCCCAGCATTTT.

V is TRBV6-1 and J is TRBJ2-7, with TRBD1 identical over 10 bases. CDR3 length: 15 amino acids. The V and J ends lost 7 bases and 4 bases, in that order; junction bases with no gene match: 10. Germline CDR1 is MNHNS and CDR2 is SASEGT. CDR3 protein: CASTRDRGRDYEQYF. The CDR3 DNA reads TGTGCCAGCACCAGAGACAGGGGGCGCGATTACGAGCAGTACTTC.